Following are 14 T cell receptor beta chains from one sample sequenced in a study of blood T cells in healthy people across ages. A sample-barcoded 5' primer and a J-beta primer mix were used in a second PCR of about 6 to 12 cycles. TCRdb re-called the 5' RACE reads through MiXCR, storing one row per CDR3 protein. The sample lists under 750,000 distinct CDR3 sequences, 40% to 55% occurring once. The sequenced material came from blood. These TCRs come from a man aged 80 or over in good health.

The chain has TRBV5-1 and TRBJ2-2, with TRBD1 identical over 7 bases. V lost 3 bases and J lost 0; bases outside the gene matches: 2. This CDR3 has 15 amino acids. Looked up from germline, CDR1 is SGHRS and CDR2 is YFSETQ. CDR3 region: CASSSGTANTGELFF. Here the CDR3 DNA reads TGCGCCAGCAGCTCCGGGACAGCGAACACCGGGGAGCTGTTTTTT. Based on the CDR3 plus reference TRBV5-1 and TRBJ2-2, the full variable domain is KAGVTQTPRYLIKTRGQQVTLSCSPISGHRSVSWYQQTPGQGLQFLFEYFSETQRNKGNFPGRFSGRQFSNSRSEMNVSTLELGDSALYLCASSSGTANTGELFFGEGSRLTVL.

The J gene is TRBJ2-5, the V gene TRBV10-3; D is perhaps TRBD1 or TRBD2 (5 bases each). V lost 6 bases to trimming and J lost 1 base, with 12 bases between them. The V gene's germline CDR1 is ENHRY and CDR2 SYGVKD. The CDR3 has 14 residues. Here the CDR3 DNA reads TGTGCCATCAGGCAGGGACCAAGCCAAGAGACCCAGTACTTC. It yields the protein CAIRQGPSQETQYF.

The chain recombines TRBV27 with TRBJ2-7, with 9 bases identical to TRBD1. The CDR3 contains 16 residues. CDR1 is MNHEY and CDR2 is SMNVEV in the germline V gene (reference sequence). V gave up 3 bases and J gave up 8 bases; unmatched junction bases: 14. In DNA, the CDR3 is TGTGCCAGCAGTTTGAAAACCGGGACAGGGACAAAGAAGCAGTACTTC. It is translated as CASSLKTGTGTKKQYF.

The chain uses TRBV6-5 and TRBJ2-6; the match to TRBD1 covers 8 bases. The CDR3 consists of 19 residues. The V and J ends lost 0 bases and 0 bases, in that order; junction bases with no gene match: 7. The germline V gene encodes CDR1 MNHEY and CDR2 SVGAGI. The chain's CDR3 is CASSYSRGTGGSGANVLTF. The CDR3 nucleotides are TGTGCCAGCAGTTACTCGAGAGGGACAGGAGGCTCTGGGGCCAACGTCCTGACTTTC.

This chain connects TRBV20-1 to TRBJ2-6; possibly TRBD1 for D (6 bases). V was trimmed by 3 bases and J by 4 bases, leaving 16 bases between them. The CDR3 is 16 residues long. Per the germline V gene, CDR1 is DFQATT and CDR2 is SNEGSKA (reference sequence). The CDR3 loop reads CSASGHRVSGANVLTF. The CDR3 DNA sequence: TGCAGTGCTAGTGGTCACAGGGTCTCGGGGGCCAACGTCCTGACTTTC.

This clonotype was observed a few times. The gene calls are TRBV12-3 or TRBV12-4 and TRBJ2-7; the D gene could be TRBD1 or TRBD2 (6 bases each). V gave up 1 base and J gave up 12 bases, with 22 bases separating them. This CDR3 has 15 amino acids. The CDR3 region is CASSLGLVSNRGLYF. The CDR3 DNA reads TGTGCCAGCAGTTTAGGACTAGTCAGCAACCGGGGGCTGTACTTC.

Only a few counts were recorded for this clonotype. V is TRBV7-9 and J is TRBJ1-1; no reliable D call. The CDR3 extends over 17 amino acids. CDR1 and CDR2 from the germline V gene are SEHNR and FQNEAQ (reference sequence). Trimming took 2 bases from V and 1 from J, leaving 17 bases between them. The CDR3: CASSLSGAYPSNTEAFF. As DNA, the CDR3 is TGTGCCAGCAGCTTATCAGGTGCTTACCCCTCGAACACTGAAGCTTTCTTT.

This clonotype was seen a handful of times. This chain uses TRBV20-1 with TRBJ2-7; a possible D gene is TRBD1 (5 bases). The CDR3 sequence is 14 residues long. CDR1 DFQATT and CDR2 SNEGSKA come from the germline V gene (reference sequence). Trimming took 0 bases from V and 2 from J, leaving 11 bases between them. In nucleotides, the CDR3 is TGCAGTGCTAGAGATTGGAAGGGGACCTACGAGCAGTACTTC. Its protein product is CSARDWKGTYEQYF.

The genes are TRBV20-1 and TRBJ2-1; 9 bases align to TRBD1. The germline CDR1 and CDR2 sequences are DFQATT and SNEGSKA (reference sequence). The CDR3 length is 13 residues. The V segment lost 6 bases and the J segment 6 bases; nucleotides outside the gene matches: 6. CDR3 protein: CSAMGQGCNEQFF. In DNA form, the CDR3 reads TGCAGTGCCATGGGACAGGGATGCAATGAGCAGTTCTTC.

This clonotype was detected only a few times. The chain combines TRBV6-5 with TRBJ2-1, with 8 positions matching TRBD1. V was pared by 6 bases and J by 0 bases, with 4 bases of the junction left unmatched. This CDR3 contains 15 residues. CDR1 is MNHEY and CDR2 is SVGAGI in the germline V gene. DNA of the CDR3: TGTGCCAGCAGATGGACAGGGAGCTCCTACAATGAGCAGTTCTTC. Translated, it gives CASRWTGSSYNEQFF.

This clonotype was observed a few times. The V and J genes are TRBV6-2 or TRBV6-3 and TRBJ2-7; D could derive from TRBD1 or TRBD2 (5 bases each). Germline V gene data show CDR1 as MNHEY and CDR2 as SVGEGT. Trimming shortened V by 4 bases and J by 0 bases, and 19 bases separated the two germline ends. The CDR3 sequence is 17 residues long. The CDR3 coding sequence is TGTGCCAGCAGTTCCCCAGGGACCCGCAGCCACTCCTACGAGCAGTACTTC. Amino acids: CASSSPGTRSHSYEQYF.

The rearrangement joins TRBV27 to TRBJ1-4; D not certain. Germline assignment: CDR1 MNHEY and CDR2 SMNVEV (reference sequence). CDR3 length: 16 amino acids. V lost 3 bases and J lost 5, with 16 bases in between. The CDR3 spells CASSFFNGRPNEKLFF. The CDR3 nucleotides read TGTGCCAGCAGTTTTTTTAATGGGCGGCCGAATGAAAAACTGTTTTTT.

V usage is TRBV5-1 and J usage is TRBJ2-3, with D possibly being TRBD1 or TRBD2 (5 bases each). This CDR3 has 13 amino acids. Looked up from germline, CDR1 is SGHRS and CDR2 is YFSETQ. V was cut by 8 bases and J by 3 bases, with 13 bases left in between. The CDR3 region has the DNA TGCGCCAGTGGGCGGGCAGGGACAGATACGCAGTATTTT. It yields the protein CASGRAGTDTQYF.

The chain recombines TRBV5-1 with TRBJ2-1; TRBD2 matches at 10 bases. The ends lost 4 bases at V and 7 bases at J; junction bases unmatched: 11. Germline CDR1 is SGHRS and CDR2 is YFSETQ. The CDR3 length is 16 residues. This CDR3 is CASSGQPAGGSNEQFF. Here the CDR3 DNA reads TGCGCCAGCAGCGGCCAACCAGCGGGAGGGAGTAATGAGCAGTTCTTC.